This TCR beta chain was recovered during a study of post-analysis software for immune sequencing data. Germline-derived CDR1 and CDR2 are MGHRA and YSYEKL. With V trimmed by 1 base and J by 2 bases, 6 bases remained unmatched. This CDR3 contains 16 residues. Built from TCR beta cDNA, the libraries had unique molecular identifiers in them. Roughly 500,000 cDNA molecules came from 1 to 10 million T cells. TCRdb reanalysed the PCR reads using MiXCR and keeps one entry per CDR3 protein. This sample has more than 500,000 distinct CDR3 sequences, with 34% found just once. Only a few counts were recorded for this clonotype. Its antigen is undetermined. Overall study results and limits: Comparison of patients with controls showed roughly five TRBV segments more frequent in patients, TRBV5-6, TRBV5-1 and TRBV20-1 among them.

The receptor was derived from a girl under 18 with multiple sclerosis. Specimen: blood. The chain employs TRBV4-1 and TRBJ2-3; TRBD1 aligns across 7 bases. For the CDR3, the DNA is TGCGCCAGCAGCCAAGGGGGAACAGGGGTCACAGATACGCAGTATTTT. This codes for CASSQGGTGVTDTQYF.